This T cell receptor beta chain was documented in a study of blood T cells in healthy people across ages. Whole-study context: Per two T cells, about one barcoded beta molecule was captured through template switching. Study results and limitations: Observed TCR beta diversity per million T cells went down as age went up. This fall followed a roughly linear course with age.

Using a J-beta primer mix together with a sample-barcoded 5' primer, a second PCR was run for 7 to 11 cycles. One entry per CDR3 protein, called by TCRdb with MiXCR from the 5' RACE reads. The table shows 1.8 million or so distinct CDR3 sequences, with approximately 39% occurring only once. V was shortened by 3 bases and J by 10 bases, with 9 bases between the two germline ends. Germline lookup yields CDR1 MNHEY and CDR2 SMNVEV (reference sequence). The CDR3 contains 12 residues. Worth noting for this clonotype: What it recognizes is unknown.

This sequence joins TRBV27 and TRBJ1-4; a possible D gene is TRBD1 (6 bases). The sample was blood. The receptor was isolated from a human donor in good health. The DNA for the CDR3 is TGTGCCAGCAGTTTGGGGGCTGGAAAACTGTTTTTT. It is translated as CASSLGAGKLFF.